The source of this T cell receptor beta chain is a study of blood T cell repertoires in COVID-19. For the study at large: The study drew acute and convalescent COVID-19 samples from the United States, Italy and Spain.

Assay: immunoSEQ multiplex PCR; the TCRdb copy retains only in-frame clones and omits some. The repertoire holds 100,000 to 150,000 clones, with approximately 80% as singletons. The source of this sequence is a man aged 55 to 70 with acute or convalescent COVID-19. The sample comprised peripheral blood.

The CDR3 nucleotides read TGCGCCAGTAACAAAATACCAGGGCTGGACACTGAAGCTTTCTTT. It specifies CASNKIPGLDTEAFF. The genes are TRBV5-1 and TRBJ1-1, with D perhaps TRBD1 (5 bases). Germline V gives CDR1 SGHRS, CDR2 YFSETQ. CDR3 length equals 15 residues. The V and J ends lost 8 bases and 3 bases respectively, with 20 bases between them. Combining the CDR3 with reference TRBV5-1 and TRBJ1-1 gives the whole variable domain KAGVTQTPRYLIKTRGQQVTLSCSPISGHRSVSWYQQTPGQGLQFLFEYFSETQRNKGNFPGRFSGRQFSNSRSEMNVSTLELGDSALYLCASNKIPGLDTEAFFGQGTRLTVV.